This is a list of T cell receptor beta chains from one sample in a study of CD8+CD57+ T cells in acquired aplastic anemia. A single record per CDR3 protein comes from TCRdb applying MiXCR to the reads. The table has hundreds of thousands of distinct CDR3 sequences, less than 35% seen once. The material sequenced was sorted CD4+, CD8+, or CD8+CD57+ T cells (not recorded which) from PBMCs. These receptor sequences come from a human donor with aplastic anemia. Each CDR3 is given with its conserved first and last residue. D genes are given only for firm matches. The listing skips clone size in some rows; elsewhere it reads once, few, many or a size class.

D gene: -
clone size: once
V gene: TRBV25-1
J gene: TRBJ1-2
CDR3 protein: CASSGMGFRGDGYTF
CDR3 DNA: TGTGCCAGCAGTGGAATGGGGTTTAGGGGCGATGGCTACACCTTC

D gene: -
clone size: -
V gene: TRBV14
J gene: TRBJ2-3
CDR3 protein: CASSQGVSLTQYF
CDR3 DNA: TGTGCCAGCAGCCAAGGTGTTAGCTTAACGCAGTATTTT

D gene: -
clone size: -
V gene: TRBV2
J gene: TRBJ1-5
CDR3 protein: CASKGGVYQPQHF
CDR3 DNA: TGTGCCAGCAAAGGGGGAGTTTATCAGCCCCAGCATTTT

D gene: -
clone size: few
V gene: TRBV9
J gene: TRBJ1-2
CDR3 protein: CASSPDADGYTF
CDR3 DNA: TGTGCCAGCAGCCCTGACGCTGATGGCTACACCTTC

D gene: -
clone size: few
V gene: TRBV7-9
J gene: TRBJ1-3
CDR3 protein: CASSSPGYGNTIYF
CDR3 DNA: TGTGCCAGCAGCTCCCCAGGCTATGGAAACACCATATATTTT

D gene: -
clone size: many
V gene: TRBV20-1
J gene: TRBJ1-1
CDR3 protein: CSASGGNTEAFF
CDR3 DNA: TGCAGTGCGTCGGGCGGGAACACTGAAGCTTTCTTT

D gene: -
clone size: -
V gene: TRBV7-6
J gene: TRBJ1-2
CDR3 protein: CASSFGGTGPDYGYTF
CDR3 DNA: TGTGCCAGCAGCTTTGGGGGGACGGGTCCCGACTATGGCTACACCTTC

D gene: TRBD1
clone size: few
V gene: TRBV30
J gene: TRBJ1-2
CDR3 protein: CAWSATGTGVGFTF
CDR3 DNA: TGTGCCTGGAGTGCAACCGGGACAGGGGTTGGTTTCACCTTC

D gene: TRBD1
clone size: many
V gene: TRBV12-3/TRBV12-4
J gene: TRBJ1-2
CDR3 protein: CASSRGQGIYGYTF
CDR3 DNA: TGTGCCAGCAGTCGAGGACAGGGAATCTATGGCTACACCTTC

D gene: -
clone size: many
V gene: TRBV7-2
J gene: TRBJ2-3
CDR3 protein: CASSLRSGTDTQYF
CDR3 DNA: TGTGCCAGCAGCTTACGTAGCGGCACAGATACGCAGTATTTT

D gene: TRBD1
clone size: -
V gene: TRBV25-1
J gene: TRBJ2-7
CDR3 protein: CASSFLDRGSYEQYF
CDR3 DNA: TGTGCCAGCAGTTTTCTGGACAGGGGCTCCTACGAGCAGTACTTC

D gene: TRBD2
clone size: few
V gene: TRBV12-3/TRBV12-4
J gene: TRBJ2-3
CDR3 protein: CASSPFPGLADNTDTQYF
CDR3 DNA: TGTGCCAGCTCACCTTTTCCGGGACTAGCGGATAACACAGATACGCAGTATTTT

D gene: TRBD2
clone size: few
V gene: TRBV9
J gene: TRBJ2-2
CDR3 protein: CASSVEGSGLAGLAGELFF
CDR3 DNA: TGTGCCAGCAGCGTAGAAGGTTCGGGACTAGCGGGACTGGCCGGGGAGCTGTTTTTT

D gene: -
clone size: -
V gene: TRBV7-2
J gene: TRBJ2-5
CDR3 protein: CASSYGPRETQYF
CDR3 DNA: TGTGCCAGCAGTTACGGGCCACGGGAGACCCAGTACTTC